The 20 T cell receptor beta chains below were found in one sample sequenced in a study of blood T cells in healthy people across ages. The second PCR ran about 6 to 11 cycles with a sample-barcoded 5' primer and J-beta primers. MiXCR, run by TCRdb on the 5' RACE reads, gives a single entry per CDR3 protein. The sample has around 850,000 distinct CDR3 sequences; 36% are singletons. The source material was blood. The receptor set was obtained from a man between 18 and 35 years old in good health.

This chain uses TRBV21-1 with TRBJ2-1; the table's D call TRBD2 went unverified against the DNA. TRBV21-1 is assigned pseudogene status. This CDR3 spans 16 amino acids. CDR3 DNA: TGTGCCAGCAGGACTAGCGGGAGGGGGGGAGAGAATGAGCAGTTCTTC. This encodes CASRTSGRGGENEQFF.

Concerning this clonotype: The junction and the germline gene differ at one end; a read error may be behind it. The rearrangement links TRBV6-2 or TRBV6-3 to TRBJ2-3; D uncertain. Germline CDR1 MNHEY, CDR2 SVGEGT. CDR3 size: 16 residues. In DNA form, the CDR3 reads TGTGCCGGCAGCAACCACCAACCAAAAGGAACAGATATGCAGTATTTT. This sequence encodes CAGSNHQPKGTDMQYF.

A note on this clonotype: An end of the junction does not agree with germline; a read error may underlie this. V usage is TRBV4-3 and J usage is TRBJ2-2; 7 bases match TRBD1. Germline CDR1 reads LGHNA; CDR2 reads YSLEER. The CDR3 covers 15 residues. The CDR3 here is CASRQDRPNSGELFF. In nucleotides, the CDR3 is TGCGCCAGCAGACAGGACAGGCCGAACTCCGGGGAGCTGTTTTTT.

As concerns this clonotype: Being one base from a much bigger clone, this may be a read error. The CDR3 end shows no conserved phenylalanine or tryptophan, and so a read error is likely. The chain uses TRBV3-1 and TRBJ1-2; no definite D call. The CDR3 loop spans 11 amino acids. Germline lookup yields CDR1 LGHDT and CDR2 YNNKEL (reference sequence). The V and J ends lost 1 base and 7 bases respectively, with 4 bases between them. The CDR3 is CASSQGAGYTL. Here the CDR3 DNA reads TGTGCCAGCAGCCAAGGGGCTGGCTACACCTTA.

DNA for the CDR3: TGTGCCAGCAGGACAGGGAGCATTCAGTACTTC. Residues: CASRTGSIQYF. This sequence joins TRBV25-1 and TRBJ2-4; TRBD1 aligns across 7 bases. The V and J ends lost 6 bases and 9 bases, in that order; junction bases with no gene match: 2. Germline-derived CDR1 and CDR2 are MGHDK and SYGVNS. The CDR3 runs 11 residues.

Here the CDR3 reads CAIKESETTGELFF. In DNA form, the CDR3 reads TGTGCCATCAAGGAGTCAGAAACCACCGGGGAGCTGTTTTTT. The V and J genes are TRBV10-3 and TRBJ2-2, with D unclear. The V gene lost 7 bases and the J gene lost 4 bases, with 13 bases spanning the gap. The V gene's germline CDR1 is ENHRY and CDR2 SYGVKD. This CDR3 region has 14 residues.

In DNA form, the CDR3 reads TGTGCCAGCAGTCTAGCCGAGGCAGATAACACTGAAGCTTTCTTT. Its translation is CASSLAEADNTEAFF. This chain links TRBV6-5 with TRBJ1-1; D remains ambiguous. Germline values: CDR1 MNHEY, CDR2 SVGAGI. The ends were cut back, 5 bases at V and 2 bases at J, with 15 bases in the middle. This CDR3 is built from 15 residues.

The chain has TRBV7-2 and TRBJ2-3; D may be TRBD2 (6 bases). V lost 0 bases and J lost 6, with 19 bases in between. This CDR3 is built from 17 residues. Germline V CDR1 and CDR2: SGHTA, FQGNSA. Here the CDR3 DNA reads TGTGCCAGCAGCTTAGCCCCGGCTAGCGCAGGGTTGGATACGCAGTATTTT. Encoded protein: CASSLAPASAGLDTQYF.

This clonotype was seen only a few times. The rearrangement joins TRBV5-1 to TRBJ1-1; weak D call: TRBD1 (5 bases). CDR3 length: 13 residues. CDR1 and CDR2 (germline): SGHRS, YFSETQ. V gave up 2 bases and J gave up 5 bases, with 10 bases separating them. The DNA for the CDR3 is TGCGCCAGCAGCTTAGCAGGGTTTACTGAAGCTTTCTTT. This codes for CASSLAGFTEAFF.

V is TRBV12-3 or TRBV12-4 and J is TRBJ2-4, with 11 bases that match TRBD1. The closer fit of TRBJ2-5 to the DNA end suggests the J call may be wrong. CDR3 length equals 16 residues. The chain's CDR3 is CASNRRGQGVVETQYF. Written as DNA, the CDR3 is TGTGCCAGCAACAGACGGGGACAGGGGGTGGTAGAGACCCAGTACTTC.

This clonotype was picked up many times. The V and J genes are TRBV20-1 and TRBJ2-5; D remains unclear. CDR1 and CDR2 (germline): DFQATT, SNEGSKA (reference sequence). The CDR3 has 14 amino acids. Trimming removed 1 base at V and 2 bases at J, with 11 bases between. CDR3 bases: TGCAGTGCTAGAGTGCTAGATCCTCAAGAGACCCAGTACTTC. Translated, it gives CSARVLDPQETQYF.

Of note for this clonotype: Being one base from a much bigger clone, this may be a read error. The rearrangement uses TRBV10-3 and TRBJ2-3; no firm D call. Trimming left V 4 bases short and J 3 bases short, with 8 bases between. The CDR3 has 13 residues. Germline values: CDR1 ENHRY, CDR2 SYGVKD. The CDR3 coding sequence is TGTGCCATCAGTGCGTCGAGGACAGATACGCAGTATTTT. This translates into CAISASRTDTQYF.

This clonotype was seen ten or more times. This chain joins TRBV12-3 or TRBV12-4 and TRBJ2-7; TRBD1 might be the D (6 bases). CDR3 size: 13 residues. Trimming stripped 6 bases from V and 4 bases from J, with 13 bases between. The CDR3 DNA sequence: TGTGCCAGCAGCCCGGGACATGATTACGAGCAGTACTTC. It codes for CASSPGHDYEQYF.

This clonotype has at least ten counts. The genes are TRBV12-3 or TRBV12-4 and TRBJ2-1; 9 bases are shared with TRBD1. This CDR3 has 14 amino acids. Trimming took 5 bases from V and 7 from J; bases not matched to a gene: 6. Written as DNA, the CDR3 is TGTGCCAGCAGTCACAGGGGGCTTGGGAATGAGCAGTTCTTC. Translated, it gives CASSHRGLGNEQFF.

This clonotype was found many times. The chain couples TRBV5-1 to TRBJ2-3; 16 bases match TRBD2. CDR3 length: 18 residues. V lost 4 bases, J lost 4 bases, and 9 bases stayed unmatched. CDR1 and CDR2 from the germline V gene are SGHRS and YFSETQ. DNA for the CDR3: TGCGCCAGCAGCCCACGCGGGACTAGCGGGGGGGCATCAGATACGCAGTATTTT. This codes for CASSPRGTSGGASDTQYF.

Worth noting for this clonotype: One end of the junction fails to match germline, which may point to a read error. V is TRBV5-4 and J is TRBJ2-3; D might be TRBD1 (6 bases). Germline CDR1 SGHNT, CDR2 YYREEE (reference sequence). This CDR3 contains 14 residues. The CDR3 DNA sequence: TGTGCCGGCAGCCCAGACAGGACCACAGATACGCAGTATTTT. Translated, it gives CAGSPDRTTDTQYF.

This rearrangement joins TRBV24-1 to TRBJ2-3; tentative D call: TRBD2 (5 bases). V was clipped by 0 bases and J by 2 bases, with 11 bases between them. Germline CDR1 is KGHDR and CDR2 is SFDVKD. The CDR3 has 16 amino acids. For the CDR3, the DNA is TGTGCCACCAGTGATTTGAGGACTGAGCCCACAGATACGCAGTATTTT. As protein: CATSDLRTEPTDTQYF.

The V gene is TRBV12-3 or TRBV12-4, the J gene TRBJ2-7, with D perhaps TRBD1 (6 bases). Between the trimmed V and J ends, which lost 6 bases and 4 bases, there was a span of 10 bases. The CDR3 consists of 12 residues. CDR3 protein: CASSYDRYEQYF. The CDR3 nucleotides are TGTGCCAGCAGCTACGACAGGTACGAGCAGTACTTC.

The genes are TRBV4-3 and TRBJ2-7, with D perhaps matching TRBD2 (5 bases). This CDR3 is 15 amino acids long. Germline CDR1 LGHNA, CDR2 YSLEER. V shed 3 bases and J shed 7 bases, with 19 bases lying between them. CDR3 sequence (DNA): TGCGCCAGCAGCCAGTCCGCCCTGGAGGTCAATGAGCAGTACTTC. As protein: CASSQSALEVNEQYF.

This clonotype has just a few counts. V is TRBV9 and J is TRBJ1-2, with 10 bases that match TRBD1. This CDR3 is 15 amino acids long. V was pared by 3 bases and J by 6 bases, with 8 bases of the junction left unmatched. Germline V gives CDR1 SGDLS, CDR2 YYNGEE. The CDR3 bases are TGTGCCAGCAGCGCGACAGGGGGCGTCGGGCATGGCTACACCTTC. It codes for CASSATGGVGHGYTF.